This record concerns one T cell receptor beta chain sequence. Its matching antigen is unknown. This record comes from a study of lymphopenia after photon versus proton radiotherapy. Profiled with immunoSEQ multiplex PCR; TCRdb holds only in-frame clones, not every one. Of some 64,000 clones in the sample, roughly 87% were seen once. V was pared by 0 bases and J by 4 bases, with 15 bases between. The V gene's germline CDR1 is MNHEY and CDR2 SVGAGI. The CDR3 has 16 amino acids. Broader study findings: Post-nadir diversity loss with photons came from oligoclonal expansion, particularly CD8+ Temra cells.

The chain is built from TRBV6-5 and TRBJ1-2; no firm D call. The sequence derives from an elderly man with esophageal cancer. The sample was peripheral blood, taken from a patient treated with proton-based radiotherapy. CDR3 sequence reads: CASSYSRPGIGYGYTF. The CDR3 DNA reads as TGTGCCAGCAGTTACTCGAGGCCGGGTATAGGCTATGGCTACACCTTC.